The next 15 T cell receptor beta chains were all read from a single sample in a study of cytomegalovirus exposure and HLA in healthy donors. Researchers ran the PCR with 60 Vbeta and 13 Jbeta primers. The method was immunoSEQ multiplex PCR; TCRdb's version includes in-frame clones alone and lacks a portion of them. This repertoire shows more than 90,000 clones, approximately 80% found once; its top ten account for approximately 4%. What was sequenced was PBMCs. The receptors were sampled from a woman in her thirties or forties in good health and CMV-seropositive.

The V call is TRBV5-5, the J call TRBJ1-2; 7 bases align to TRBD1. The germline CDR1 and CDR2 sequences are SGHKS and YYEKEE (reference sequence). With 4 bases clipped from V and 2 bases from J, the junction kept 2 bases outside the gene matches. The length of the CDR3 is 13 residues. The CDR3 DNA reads TGTGCCAGCAGCCCACAGGGGAACTATGGCTACACCTTC. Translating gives CASSPQGNYGYTF.

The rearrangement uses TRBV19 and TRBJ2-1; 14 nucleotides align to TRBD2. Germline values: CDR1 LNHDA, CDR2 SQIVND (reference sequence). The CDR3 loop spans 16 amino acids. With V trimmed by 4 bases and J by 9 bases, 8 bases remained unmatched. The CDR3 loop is CASSRAGLAGVPEQFF. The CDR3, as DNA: TGTGCCAGTAGTAGGGCGGGACTAGCGGGAGTCCCTGAGCAGTTCTTC.

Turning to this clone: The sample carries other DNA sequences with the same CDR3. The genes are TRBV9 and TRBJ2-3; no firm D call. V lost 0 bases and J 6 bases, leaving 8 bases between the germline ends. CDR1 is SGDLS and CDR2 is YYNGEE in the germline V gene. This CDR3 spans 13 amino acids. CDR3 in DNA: TGTGCCAGCAGCGTAGACGGTCTCGATACGCAGTATTTT. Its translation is CASSVDGLDTQYF.

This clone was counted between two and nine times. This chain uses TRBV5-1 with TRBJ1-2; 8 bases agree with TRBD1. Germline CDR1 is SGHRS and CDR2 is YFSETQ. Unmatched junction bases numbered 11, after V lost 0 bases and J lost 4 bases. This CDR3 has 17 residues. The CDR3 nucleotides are TGCGCCAGCAGCTTGGCCGAGACAGGGGCCCCCCGCTATGGCTACACCTTC. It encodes CASSLAETGAPRYGYTF. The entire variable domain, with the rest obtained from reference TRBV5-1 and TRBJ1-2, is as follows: KAGVTQTPRYLIKTRGQQVTLSCSPISGHRSVSWYQQTPGQGLQFLFEYFSETQRNKGNFPGRFSGRQFSNSRSEMNVSTLELGDSALYLCASSLAETGAPRYGYTFGSGTRLTVV.

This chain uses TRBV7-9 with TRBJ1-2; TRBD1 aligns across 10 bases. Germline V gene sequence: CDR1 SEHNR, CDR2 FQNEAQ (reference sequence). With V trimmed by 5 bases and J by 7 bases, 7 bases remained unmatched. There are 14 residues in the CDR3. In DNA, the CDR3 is TGTGCCAGCAGCGCCGGGGGGACAGGGGCTGGCTACACCTTC. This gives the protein CASSAGGTGAGYTF.

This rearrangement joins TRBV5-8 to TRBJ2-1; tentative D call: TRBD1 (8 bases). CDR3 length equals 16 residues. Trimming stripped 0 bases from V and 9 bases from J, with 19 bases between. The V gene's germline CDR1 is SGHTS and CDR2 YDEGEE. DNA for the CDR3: TGTGCCAGCAGCTTGGCAACAGGGGGGGGATATGGTGAGCAGTTCTTC. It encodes CASSLATGGGYGEQFF.

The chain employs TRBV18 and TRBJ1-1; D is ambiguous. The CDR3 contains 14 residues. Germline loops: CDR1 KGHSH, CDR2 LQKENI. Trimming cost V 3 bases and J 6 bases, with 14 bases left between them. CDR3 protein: CASSPPDFTPEAFF. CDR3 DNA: TGTGCCAGCTCACCCCCAGACTTCACGCCTGAAGCTTTCTTT.

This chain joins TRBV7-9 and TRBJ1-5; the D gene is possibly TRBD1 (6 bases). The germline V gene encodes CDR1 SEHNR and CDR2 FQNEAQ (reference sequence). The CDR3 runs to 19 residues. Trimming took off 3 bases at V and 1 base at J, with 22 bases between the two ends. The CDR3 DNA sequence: TGTGCCAGCAGCTTCGATCTCGGACCCGTCCAGGGGAGCAATCAGCCCCAGCATTTT. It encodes CASSFDLGPVQGSNQPQHF.

The CDR3 here is CSVEGDSGVWGNTIYF. CDR3 nucleotide sequence: TGCAGCGTTGAAGGGGACAGCGGAGTTTGGGGAAACACCATATATTTT. The J gene is TRBJ1-3, the V gene TRBV29-1; TRBD1 agrees at 7 bases. In germline, CDR1 is SQVTM, CDR2 ANQGSEA. CDR3 size: 16 residues. J gave up 4 bases and V 1 base, and 10 bases lay outside the gene matches.

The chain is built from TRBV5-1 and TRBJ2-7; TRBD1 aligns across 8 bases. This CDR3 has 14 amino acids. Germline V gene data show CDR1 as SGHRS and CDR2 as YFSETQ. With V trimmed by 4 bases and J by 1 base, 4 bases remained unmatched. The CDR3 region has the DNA TGCGCCAGCAGCACCCAGGGGGCGTCCTACGAGCAGTACTTC. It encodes CASSTQGASYEQYF.

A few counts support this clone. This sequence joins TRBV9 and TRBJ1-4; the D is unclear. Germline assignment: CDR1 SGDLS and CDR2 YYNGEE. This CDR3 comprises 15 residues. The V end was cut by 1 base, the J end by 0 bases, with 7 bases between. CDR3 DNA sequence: TGTGCCAGCAGCGTATCAGGTACAACTAATGAAAAACTGTTTTTT. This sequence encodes CASSVSGTTNEKLFF. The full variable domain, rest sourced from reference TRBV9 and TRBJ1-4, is DSGVTQTPKHLITATGQRVTLRCSPRSGDLSVYWYQQSLDQGLQFLIQYYNGEERAKGNILERFSAQQFPDLHSELNLSSLELGDSALYFCASSVSGTTNEKLFFGSGTQLSVL.

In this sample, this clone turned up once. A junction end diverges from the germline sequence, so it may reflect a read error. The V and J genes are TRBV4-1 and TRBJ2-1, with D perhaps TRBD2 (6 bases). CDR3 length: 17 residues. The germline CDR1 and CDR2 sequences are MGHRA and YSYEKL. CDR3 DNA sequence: TGCGCCAGCAGCCATTTAATAGCGGAAAACTCCTGCAATGAGCAGTTCTTC. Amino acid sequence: CASSHLIAENSCNEQFF.

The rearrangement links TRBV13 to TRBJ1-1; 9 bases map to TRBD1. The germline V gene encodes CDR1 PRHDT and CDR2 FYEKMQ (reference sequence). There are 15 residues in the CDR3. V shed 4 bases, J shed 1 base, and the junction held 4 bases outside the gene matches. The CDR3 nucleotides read TGTGCCAGCAGCTGGGGACAGGGACAGAACACTGAAGCTTTCTTT. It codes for CASSWGQGQNTEAFF.

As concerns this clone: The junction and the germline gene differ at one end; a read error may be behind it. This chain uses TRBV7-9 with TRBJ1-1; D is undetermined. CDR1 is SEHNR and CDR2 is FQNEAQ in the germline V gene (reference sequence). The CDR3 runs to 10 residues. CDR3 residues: CASSGPEAFF. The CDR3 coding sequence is TGTGCCAGCAGTGGGCCTGAAGCTTTTTTT.

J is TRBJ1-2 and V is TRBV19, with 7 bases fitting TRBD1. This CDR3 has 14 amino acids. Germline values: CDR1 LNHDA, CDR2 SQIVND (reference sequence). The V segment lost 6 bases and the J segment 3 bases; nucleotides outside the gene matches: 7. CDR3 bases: TGTGCCAGTAGAAGACAGGGAAACGACTATGGCTACACCTTC. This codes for CASRRQGNDYGYTF. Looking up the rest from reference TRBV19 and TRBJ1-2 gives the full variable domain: DGGITQSPKYLFRKEGQNVTLSCEQNLNHDAMYWYRQDPGQGLRLIYYSQIVNDFQKGDIAEGYSVSREKKESFPLTVTSAQKNPTAFYLCASRRQGNDYGYTFGSGTRLTVV.